This TCR beta chain was documented in a study of human T cells and chemical hapten exposure. This clonotype was observed at least ten times. The germline V gene encodes CDR1 SQVTM and CDR2 ANQGSEA. Trimming took off 5 bases at V and 8 bases at J, with 15 bases between the two ends. CDR3 length equals 13 residues. A single record per CDR3 protein comes from TCRdb applying MiXCR to the RACE reads. The sample yields about 80,000 distinct CDR3 sequences, 10% seen once. The time point denotes: patch test 2, 6 weeks after DPC sensitization. Treatment indicated: therapeutic diphenylcyclopropenone sensitization with weekly scalp DPC.

The receptor comes from a woman aged 30 to 39 with alopecia areata. Some clones in this sample may be carry-over from other donors' samples. This sequence joins TRBV29-1 and TRBJ1-4; D might be TRBD1 (5 bases). The source was whole blood, collected in connection with sensitization to the hapten diphenylcyclopropenone (DPC). CDR3 DNA: TGCAGCGTTTCGGCAGGGCCAGAGGAAAAACTGTTTTTT. This gives the protein CSVSAGPEEKLFF.